The 26 T cell receptor beta chains below all came from one sample that was sequenced in a study of patients and donors after allogeneic stem cell transplantation. TCRdb ran MiXCR on the RT-PCR reads and lists one entry per CDR3 protein. The sample includes approximately 140,000 distinct CDR3 sequences, about a third seen only once; the top ten take around 50%. The sample consisted of blood, either unsorted or a sorted T cell fraction (not recorded which). The source is a human donor who was either an allogeneic HSCT recipient or a stem cell or donor lymphocyte infusion donor (not recorded which). It is not recorded whose cells these are; they may come from a transplant donor.

The chain carries TRBV12-3 or TRBV12-4 and TRBJ2-5, with D maybe TRBD1 (5 bases). This CDR3 has 14 residues. V lost 6 bases and J 1 base, leaving 12 bases between the germline ends. This CDR3 reads CASSPDRVQETQYF. The CDR3 coding sequence is TGTGCCAGCAGCCCAGACAGAGTCCAAGAGACCCAGTACTTC.

This clonotype has just one count. The chain is built from TRBV27 and TRBJ2-1, with D hard to call. This CDR3 is built from 11 residues. The germline gives CDR1 MNHEY, CDR2 SMNVEV (reference sequence). V shed 3 bases and J shed 5 bases, with 2 bases lying between them. The CDR3 DNA follows: TGTGCCAGCAGTTTCGACAATGAGCAGTTCTTC. Translated: CASSFDNEQFF.

V and J are TRBV5-1 and TRBJ2-1; the D gene is possibly TRBD2 (7 bases). CDR1 is SGHRS, CDR2 YFSETQ, per germline. V dropped 0 bases and J dropped 1 base, with 11 bases sitting between them. This CDR3 spans 16 amino acids. CDR3 loop: CASSLVGGLSYNEQFF. CDR3 nucleotide sequence: TGCGCCAGCAGCTTGGTCGGGGGGCTTTCCTACAATGAGCAGTTCTTC. Filled out from reference TRBV5-1 and TRBJ2-1, the complete variable domain reads KAGVTQTPRYLIKTRGQQVTLSCSPISGHRSVSWYQQTPGQGLQFLFEYFSETQRNKGNFPGRFSGRQFSNSRSEMNVSTLELGDSALYLCASSLVGGLSYNEQFFGPGTRLTVL.

The chain recombines TRBV6-5 with TRBJ1-5; no firm D call. V lost 0 bases to trimming and J lost 5 bases, with 11 bases between them. The CDR3 covers 15 residues. CDR1 is MNHEY, CDR2 SVGAGI, per germline. CDR3 sequence (DNA): TGTGCCAGCAGTTACTCGATGTCAGATCATCAGCCCCAGCATTTT. It is translated as CASSYSMSDHQPQHF.

This clonotype has at least ten counts. This chain links TRBV10-3 with TRBJ1-5; TRBD1 agrees at 7 bases. J gave up 4 bases and V 6 bases, and 6 bases lay outside the gene matches. Germline-derived CDR1 and CDR2 are ENHRY and SYGVKD. CDR3 length: 14 amino acids. CDR3 protein: CAISGDRGNQPQHF. DNA for the CDR3: TGTGCCATCAGCGGGGACAGAGGAAATCAGCCCCAGCATTTT.

This chain links TRBV5-1 with TRBJ1-2; 11 bases align to TRBD1. CDR1 SGHRS and CDR2 YFSETQ come from the germline V gene. The V gene end was trimmed by 5 bases and the J gene end by 3 bases; junction bases not matched to a gene: 9. The CDR3 sequence is 16 residues long. CDR3 amino acids: CASSGWGQGVDYGYTF. DNA for the CDR3: TGCGCCAGCAGTGGATGGGGACAGGGGGTTGACTATGGCTACACCTTC. The full variable domain, its missing parts supplied by reference TRBV5-1 and TRBJ1-2, is KAGVTQTPRYLIKTRGQQVTLSCSPISGHRSVSWYQQTPGQGLQFLFEYFSETQRNKGNFPGRFSGRQFSNSRSEMNVSTLELGDSALYLCASSGWGQGVDYGYTFGSGTRLTVV.

This clonotype was seen only a few times. The chain employs TRBV3-1 and TRBJ1-6; D may be TRBD1 (5 bases). V lost 0 bases and J lost 6, with 12 bases in between. This CDR3 is built from 16 residues. Germline V lookup: CDR1 LGHDT, CDR2 YNNKEL (reference sequence). The CDR3 loop reads CASSQDRRGFNSPLHF. The CDR3 DNA follows: TGTGCCAGCAGCCAAGATAGGCGGGGGTTTAATTCACCCCTCCACTTT.

This chain joins TRBV20-1 and TRBJ1-2; D not resolved. Germline V gene lookup returns CDR1 DFQATT and CDR2 SNEGSKA (reference sequence). Between the trimmed V and J ends, which lost 8 bases and 5 bases, there was a span of 21 bases. This CDR3 is built from 14 residues. The CDR3 DNA is TGCAGTTCCTCCGAGAGCGGCAAGTTATATGGCTACACCTTC. Translated: CSSSESGKLYGYTF.

This clonotype was observed a handful of times. V and J are TRBV9 and TRBJ2-1, with TRBD2 matching over 12 bases. Trimming at V came to 0 bases and at J to 10 bases, leaving 2 bases not matched to a gene. Germline V gene lookup returns CDR1 SGDLS and CDR2 YYNGEE. CDR3 size: 14 residues. CDR3 amino acids: CASSVGGLAGEQFF. CDR3 nucleotides: TGTGCCAGCAGCGTAGGGGGACTAGCGGGCGAGCAGTTCTTC. Supplemented by reference TRBV9 and TRBJ2-1, the full variable domain reads DSGVTQTPKHLITATGQRVTLRCSPRSGDLSVYWYQQSLDQGLQFLIQYYNGEERAKGNILERFSAQQFPDLHSELNLSSLELGDSALYFCASSVGGLAGEQFFGPGTRLTVL.

The J gene is TRBJ1-1, the V gene TRBV27, with D unresolved. CDR3 length equals 13 residues. Germline lookup yields CDR1 MNHEY and CDR2 SMNVEV (reference sequence). Trimming took 6 bases from V and 4 from J, leaving 12 bases between them. The CDR3 DNA sequence: TGTGCCAGCAGCTACAGATGGGCCACTGAAGCTTTCTTT. Translated, it gives CASSYRWATEAFF.

The chain joins TRBV29-1 to TRBJ1-2; 9 bases fit TRBD1. The CDR3 loop spans 12 amino acids. V lost 4 bases, J lost 5 bases, and 2 bases stayed unmatched. Germline values: CDR1 SQVTM, CDR2 ANQGSEA. As DNA, the CDR3 is TGCAGCGTTGGACAGGGGGGATATGGCTACACCTTC. It encodes CSVGQGGYGYTF. The full variable domain, completed using reference TRBV29-1 and TRBJ1-2, is SAVISQKPSRDICQRGTSLTIQCQVDSQVTMMFWYRQQPGQSLTLIATANQGSEATYESGFVIDKFPISRPNLTFSTLTVSNMSPEDSSIYLCSVGQGGYGYTFGSGTRLTVV.

This clonotype was recorded once. For the CDR3, the DNA is TGCAGCGTACGGCTAGGACAGGGGAACACTGAAGCTTTCTTT. This gives the protein CSVRLGQGNTEAFF. This chain connects TRBV29-1 to TRBJ1-1; 8 nucleotides align to TRBD1. CDR1 is SQVTM and CDR2 is ANQGSEA in the germline V gene. The CDR3 sequence is 14 residues long. Trimming at V came to 6 bases and at J to 1 base, leaving 7 bases not matched to a gene.

This clonotype was found a few times. The chain carries TRBV27 and TRBJ1-2; TRBD1 might be the D (6 bases). The V end lost 6 bases, the J end lost 4 bases, and 18 bases lay between the germline ends. The CDR3 is 15 residues long. The germline gives CDR1 MNHEY, CDR2 SMNVEV (reference sequence). The chain's CDR3 is CASSISSGASYGYTF. CDR3 DNA sequence: TGTGCCAGCAGCATCTCCTCAGGGGCCTCCTATGGCTACACCTTC.

The chain employs TRBV12-3 or TRBV12-4 and TRBJ2-1; 7 bases line up with TRBD2. The CDR3 sequence is 16 residues long. V lost 3 bases and J lost 5; bases outside the gene matches: 10. The CDR3 is CASSFIGLAVDNEQFF. In nucleotides, the CDR3 is TGTGCCAGCAGTTTTATAGGCCTAGCGGTTGACAATGAGCAGTTCTTC.

J is TRBJ2-3 and V is TRBV5-1; weak D call: TRBD1 (6 bases). Germline V CDR1 and CDR2: SGHRS, YFSETQ. V lost 6 bases to trimming and J lost 3 bases, with 17 bases between them. CDR3 length equals 15 residues. This chain's CDR3 is CASTLVRQGTDTQYF. The CDR3 DNA sequence: TGCGCCAGCACCCTGGTGAGGCAGGGGACAGATACGCAGTATTTT.

The rearrangement links TRBV6-1 to TRBJ1-5; unclear D gene. Germline V gene lookup returns CDR1 MNHNS and CDR2 SASEGT. The CDR3 is 14 residues long. Deletions cut 1 base from V and 4 bases from J, with 8 bases between. The CDR3 reads CASSEGLGNQPQHF. The CDR3, as DNA: TGTGCCAGCAGTGAAGGACTAGGGAATCAGCCCCAGCATTTT.

This clonotype was observed a few times. The chain recombines TRBV29-1 with TRBJ2-1; 9 bases line up with TRBD1. In germline, CDR1 is SQVTM, CDR2 ANQGSEA. The CDR3 covers 13 residues. The trim removed 4 bases at V and 6 bases at J, leaving 4 bases unmatched. DNA of the CDR3: TGCAGCGTTGTACAGGGGGCCATCAATGAGCAGTTCTTC. It specifies CSVVQGAINEQFF.

This clonotype was recorded a few times. The chain recombines TRBV9 with TRBJ1-2; the D is unclear. The ends were cut back, 4 bases at V and 2 bases at J, with 12 bases in the middle. There are 14 residues in the CDR3. Germline loops: CDR1 SGDLS, CDR2 YYNGEE. In nucleotides, the CDR3 is TGTGCCAGCAGCCCCCCCTCAGTGAACTATGGCTACACCTTC. Translated, it gives CASSPPSVNYGYTF. The entire variable domain, with the rest obtained from reference TRBV9 and TRBJ1-2, is as follows: DSGVTQTPKHLITATGQRVTLRCSPRSGDLSVYWYQQSLDQGLQFLIQYYNGEERAKGNILERFSAQQFPDLHSELNLSSLELGDSALYFCASSPPSVNYGYTFGSGTRLTVV.

This clonotype was picked up a small number of times. This rearrangement joins TRBV12-3 or TRBV12-4 to TRBJ1-5, with D uncertain. The V gene lost 3 bases and the J gene lost 5 bases, with 8 bases spanning the gap. This CDR3 spans 13 amino acids. The CDR3 is CASSLGTHQPQHF. CDR3 coding DNA: TGTGCCAGCAGTTTGGGCACCCATCAGCCCCAGCATTTT.

The chain has TRBV28 and TRBJ1-5; 10 nucleotides match TRBD1. This CDR3 contains 15 residues. The J segment lost 6 bases and the V segment lost 5 bases, leaving 7 bases of the junction unmatched. The germline gives CDR1 MDHEN, CDR2 SYDVKM. The CDR3 DNA reads TGTGCCAGCAGTGTCCCGACAGGGGGCGGTCAGCCCCAGCATTTT. Translating it yields CASSVPTGGGQPQHF. Supplemented by reference TRBV28 and TRBJ1-5, the full variable domain reads DVKVTQSSRYLVKRTGEKVFLECVQDMDHENMFWYRQDPGLGLRLIYFSYDVKMKEKGDIPEGYSVSREKKERFSLILESASTNQTSMYLCASSVPTGGGQPQHFGDGTRLSIL.

This clonotype was seen more than once but under ten times. The J gene is TRBJ1-1, the V gene TRBV6-6, with 7 nucleotides matching TRBD1. This CDR3 has 15 amino acids. V was clipped by 2 bases and J by 4 bases; unmatched bases: 7. CDR1 is MNHNY, CDR2 SVGAGI, per germline (reference sequence). CDR3 amino acids: CASSYPQGSGTEAFF. Written as DNA, the CDR3 is TGTGCCAGCAGTTACCCACAGGGGTCAGGCACTGAAGCTTTCTTT.

In this sample, this clonotype turned up many times. This chain joins TRBV4-2 and TRBJ1-5; 8 bases map to TRBD1. CDR3 length: 15 residues. V shed 1 base, J shed 7 bases, and the junction held 6 bases outside the gene matches. Looked up from germline, CDR1 is LGHNA and CDR2 is YNFKEQ. CDR3: CASSQARGLLQPQHF. CDR3 nucleotide sequence: TGTGCCAGCAGCCAAGCCAGGGGGCTTCTGCAGCCCCAGCATTTT.

This clonotype has just a few counts. The chain uses TRBV9 and TRBJ1-1, with 8 bases that match TRBD1. The CDR3 sequence is 15 residues long. J gave up 1 base and V 4 bases, and 6 bases lay outside the gene matches. Germline V lookup: CDR1 SGDLS, CDR2 YYNGEE. The DNA for the CDR3 is TGTGCCAGCAGCAGACAGGGGAGACGGAACACTGAAGCTTTCTTT. Translated: CASSRQGRRNTEAFF.

The rearrangement links TRBV12-3 or TRBV12-4 to TRBJ1-5, with unresolved D. This CDR3 has 12 residues. Trimming cost V 5 bases and J 6 bases, with 8 bases left between them. CDR3 sequence: CASSIMGQPQHF. CDR3 bases: TGTGCCAGCAGTATTATGGGTCAGCCCCAGCATTTT.

CDR3 loop: CAISGWAGYPEAFF. DNA of the CDR3: TGTGCCATCAGCGGCTGGGCTGGCTACCCTGAAGCTTTCTTT. The chain links TRBV10-3 to TRBJ1-1; no clear D. The CDR3 spans 14 residues. Per the germline V gene, CDR1 is ENHRY and CDR2 is SYGVKD. Trimming took 6 bases from V and 6 from J, leaving 17 bases between them.

The chain recombines TRBV9 with TRBJ1-5, with D uncertain. The ends were cut back, 0 bases at V and 1 base at J, with 5 bases in the middle. CDR3 length equals 14 residues. The germline CDR1 and CDR2 sequences are SGDLS and YYNGEE. For the CDR3, the DNA is TGTGCCAGCAGCGTAGATGGCAGCAATCAGCCCCAGCATTTT. Encoded protein: CASSVDGSNQPQHF. Supplemented by reference TRBV9 and TRBJ1-5, the full variable domain reads DSGVTQTPKHLITATGQRVTLRCSPRSGDLSVYWYQQSLDQGLQFLIQYYNGEERAKGNILERFSAQQFPDLHSELNLSSLELGDSALYFCASSVDGSNQPQHFGDGTRLSIL.